These 21 T cell receptor beta chains were all obtained from the same sample, sequenced in a study of shared clonotypes between healthy human individuals (dated by TCRdb to the early 2020s). Libraries came from the immunoSEQ multiplex PCR assay. Held by TCRdb, this immuneACCESS table contains in-frame sequences only and omits some clones. Under half of the omission traces to an unresolved V gene where checked; the cause of the rest is unknown. This sample holds 950,000 to 1,100,000 clones; roughly 70% were observed only once. The ten largest account for about 1.5% of the sample. Material: memory CD4+ T cells sorted from blood. Interpreted using the paper, the cell subset or site label stands for: CD45RA-negative fraction. The receptors stem from a man younger than 30 in good health.

Worth noting for this clone: Additional DNA sequences in this sample encode the identical CDR3. V is TRBV18 and J is TRBJ1-1; the match to TRBD1 covers 7 bases. This CDR3 region has 15 residues. CDR1 is KGHSH and CDR2 is LQKENI in the germline V gene. After removal of 0 bases from V and 5 bases from J, the junction contained 6 bases not matched to a gene. The CDR3 region has the DNA TGTGCCAGCTCACCACCTTCAGGGGGTGGGACTGAAGCTTTCTTT. Protein product: CASSPPSGGGTEAFF.

V is TRBV6-1 and J is TRBJ1-6; D might be TRBD1 (5 bases). The CDR3 runs to 15 residues. Trimming stripped 4 bases from V and 3 bases from J, with 10 bases between. Germline assignment: CDR1 MNHNS and CDR2 SASEGT. CDR3 sequence reads: CASSVQGYYNSPLHF. In nucleotides, the CDR3 is TGTGCCAGCAGTGTCCAGGGCTACTATAATTCACCCCTCCACTTT.

The chain employs TRBV29-1 and TRBJ2-7; D not resolved. V lost 4 bases and J lost 6, with 7 bases in between. The germline CDR1 and CDR2 sequences are SQVTM and ANQGSEA. The CDR3 is 10 residues long. The CDR3 nucleotides are TGCAGCGTTGGTTCCCCCGAGCAGTACTTC. This codes for CSVGSPEQYF.

This clone was found a few times. The chain employs TRBV12-5 and TRBJ2-3, with TRBD2 matching 7 bases. CDR1 LGHNT and CDR2 FRNRAP come from the germline V gene. The CDR3 extends over 12 amino acids. After removal of 6 bases from V and 7 bases from J, the junction contained 4 bases not matched to a gene. The CDR3 DNA sequence: TGTGCTAGTGGAGCGGGGTTTCATACGCAGTATTTT. This translates into CASGAGFHTQYF.

The chain combines TRBV4-3 with TRBJ1-4; D remains unclear. This CDR3 spans 15 amino acids. The germline V and J ends were trimmed by 5 bases and 4 bases, with 14 bases remaining between them. Per germline, CDR1 LGHNA and CDR2 YSLEER. CDR3 sequence: CASSGRDAGNEKLFF. The CDR3 DNA is TGCGCCAGCAGCGGTAGGGATGCTGGTAATGAAAAACTGTTTTTT.

Sample share makes this clone medium-sized. The CDR3 nucleotides read TGTGCCAGCAGTGACAGGGGGCGAGGAAAGGAAAAACTGTTTTTT. Translated, it gives CASSDRGRGKEKLFF. The chain carries TRBV2 and TRBJ1-4; 8 bases are a match to TRBD1. Germline V gene lookup returns CDR1 SNHLY and CDR2 FYNNEI. V trimming: 3 bases; J trimming: 8 bases; junction bases outside the gene matches: 8. The CDR3 runs to 15 residues.

The CDR3 loop reads CAISESQNNEKLFF. The CDR3 nucleotides are TGTGCCATCAGTGAGTCACAGAATAATGAAAAACTGTTTTTT. The chain has TRBV10-3 and TRBJ1-4; the D is unclear. The CDR3 has 14 amino acids. The V end was cut by 0 bases, the J end by 4 bases, with 6 bases between. Germline V gives CDR1 ENHRY, CDR2 SYGVKD.

J is TRBJ2-3 and V is TRBV11-2; TRBD1 is a possible D gene (5 bases). This CDR3 contains 16 residues. The ends were cut back, 5 bases at V and 2 bases at J, with 17 bases in the middle. Germline assignment: CDR1 SGHAT and CDR2 FQNNGV. The CDR3 loop is CASSQGAVGPTDTQYF. The CDR3 DNA reads as TGTGCCAGCAGCCAAGGGGCCGTTGGGCCCACAGATACGCAGTATTTT. Complete variable domain (other parts from reference TRBV11-2 and TRBJ2-3): EAGVAQSPRYKIIEKRQSVAFWCNPISGHATLYWYQQILGQGPKLLIQFQNNGVVDDSQLPKDRFSAERLKGVDSTLKIQPAKLEDSAVYLCASSQGAVGPTDTQYFGPGTRLTVL.

V is TRBV5-1 and J is TRBJ2-7; 9 bases are shared with TRBD1. Unmatched junction bases numbered 4, after V lost 0 bases and J lost 3 bases. The CDR3 extends over 15 amino acids. Germline CDR1 reads SGHRS; CDR2 reads YFSETQ. CDR3 bases: TGCGCCAGCAGCTTGGAACAGGGGGCTGGCTACGAGCAGTACTTC. This encodes CASSLEQGAGYEQYF.

This sequence joins TRBV27 and TRBJ1-1; D might be TRBD1 (5 bases). V lost 2 bases to trimming and J lost 7 bases, with 14 bases between them. Germline assignment: CDR1 MNHEY and CDR2 SMNVEV (reference sequence). The CDR3 contains 14 residues. The CDR3 region is CASSLKGTGFEAFF. CDR3 nucleotide sequence: TGTGCCAGCAGTTTAAAGGGGACCGGCTTTGAAGCTTTCTTT.

V is TRBV4-3 and J is TRBJ2-1; D is uncertain. CDR3 length: 11 residues. The ends were cut back, 5 bases at V and 4 bases at J, with 3 bases in the middle. Germline-derived CDR1 and CDR2 are LGHNA and YSLEER. CDR3 region: CASSGYNEQFF. The CDR3 DNA sequence: TGCGCCAGCAGCGGTTACAATGAGCAGTTCTTC.

J is TRBJ2-1 and V is TRBV7-2, with 7 bases matching TRBD2. With 5 bases clipped from V and 6 bases from J, the junction kept 4 bases outside the gene matches. This CDR3 has 13 residues. CDR1 and CDR2 from the germline V gene are SGHTA and FQGNSA. The CDR3: CASSRDYVNEQFF. The CDR3 coding sequence is TGTGCCAGCAGCAGGGACTACGTCAATGAGCAGTTCTTC.

V usage is TRBV6-5 and J usage is TRBJ1-1; 9 bases match TRBD1. Germline trimming cut 7 bases from V and 4 bases from J; bases unmatched to any gene: 7. Germline CDR1 and CDR2: MNHEY and SVGAGI. The length of the CDR3 is 14 residues. CDR3 in amino acids: CASKVTGGGTEAFF. CDR3 in DNA: TGTGCCAGCAAAGTAACAGGGGGCGGCACTGAAGCTTTCTTT.

The J gene is TRBJ2-3, the V gene TRBV11-2; D not resolved. The CDR3 is 12 amino acids. Per germline, CDR1 SGHAT and CDR2 FQNNGV. Trimming cost V 1 base and J 8 bases, with 7 bases left between them. CDR3: CASSLAGVTQYF. For the CDR3, the DNA is TGTGCCAGCAGCTTAGCGGGTGTTACGCAGTATTTT.

Comment on this clone: At the DNA level, this CDR3 is encoded by other sequences in the same sample as well. The rearrangement links TRBV7-9 to TRBJ2-3; D gene ambiguous. V was shortened by 1 base and J by 3 bases, with 5 bases between the two germline ends. The germline CDR1 and CDR2 sequences are SEHNR and FQNEAQ (reference sequence). The CDR3 sequence is 13 residues long. The CDR3 reads CASSLVGTDTQYF. CDR3 coding DNA: TGTGCCAGCAGCTTAGTTGGGACAGATACGCAGTATTTT.

The rearrangement links TRBV4-1 to TRBJ1-4; TRBD1 agrees at 8 bases. Germline CDR1 and CDR2: MGHRA and YSYEKL. There are 16 residues in the CDR3. V was clipped by 6 bases and J by 2 bases; unmatched bases: 8. The CDR3 spells CASRPGQGATNEKLFF. The DNA of the CDR3 is TGCGCCAGCAGACCTGGACAGGGCGCCACTAATGAAAAACTGTTTTTT.

The rearrangement uses TRBV5-1 and TRBJ2-6; the match to TRBD1 covers 8 bases. Germline loops: CDR1 SGHRS, CDR2 YFSETQ. The CDR3 runs 16 residues. The ends lost 0 bases at V and 7 bases at J; junction bases unmatched: 6. The CDR3 DNA follows: TGCGCCAGCAGCTTGGATGTACAGGGGGGTGCCAACGTCCTGACTTTC. This gives the protein CASSLDVQGGANVLTF.

The gene calls are TRBV11-2 and TRBJ2-2; no clear D gene. V was cut by 0 bases and J by 2 bases, with 7 bases left in between. The CDR3 runs 15 residues. The germline gives CDR1 SGHAT, CDR2 FQNNGV. The CDR3 loop reads CASSLDGVNTGELFF. The CDR3 DNA follows: TGTGCCAGCAGCTTAGATGGGGTAAACACCGGGGAGCTGTTTTTT. The full variable domain, with the rest looked up from reference TRBV11-2 and TRBJ2-2, is EAGVAQSPRYKIIEKRQSVAFWCNPISGHATLYWYQQILGQGPKLLIQFQNNGVVDDSQLPKDRFSAERLKGVDSTLKIQPAKLEDSAVYLCASSLDGVNTGELFFGEGSRLTVL.

This clone was recorded a few times. The rearrangement links TRBV7-2 to TRBJ1-5; D remains unclear. CDR1 SGHTA and CDR2 FQGNSA come from the germline V gene. CDR3 size: 15 residues. V was trimmed by 1 base and J by 4 bases, leaving 11 bases between them. CDR3 residues: CASSLVGAGNQPQHF. DNA of the CDR3: TGTGCCAGCAGCTTAGTCGGCGCGGGGAATCAGCCCCAGCATTTT.

This clone was observed a few times. The chain links TRBV5-1 to TRBJ1-2; 10 bases agree with TRBD1. This CDR3 is built from 16 residues. Germline CDR1 and CDR2: SGHRS and YFSETQ. V shed 4 bases and J 5 bases; nucleotides not matched to a gene: 11. CDR3 in DNA: TGCGCCAGCAGCCGAGGGACAGGGGCCATGGGTTATGGCTACACCTTC. It encodes CASSRGTGAMGYGYTF.

The CDR3 loop is CASSDSAGANVLTF. The CDR3 DNA follows: TGCGCCAGCTCCGATAGTGCTGGGGCCAACGTCCTGACTTTC. J is TRBJ2-6 and V is TRBV5-1; D not certain. The V gene's germline CDR1 is SGHRS and CDR2 YFSETQ. The CDR3 length is 14 residues. V lost 7 bases to trimming and J lost 2 bases, with 10 bases between them.